This T cell receptor (beta chain) was documented in a study of control samples from healthy donors and cancer patients. CDR1 SGHDN and CDR2 FVKESK come from the germline V gene. CDR3 length: 15 amino acids. The V end was cut by 3 bases, the J end by 5 bases, with 14 bases between. The method was immunoSEQ multiplex PCR; TCRdb's version includes in-frame clones alone and lacks a portion of them. The top ten hold 17% of the sample, which has roughly 14,000 clones, approximately 80% seen once. The chain couples TRBV14 to TRBJ2-1; no reliable D call. Sequencing used formalin-fixed, paraffin-embedded tissue. This clonotype was obtained from a female donor with lung cancer. CDR3 loop: CASSHANGPHNEQFF. DNA for the CDR3: TGTGCCAGCAGCCATGCTAACGGACCTCACAATGAGCAGTTCTTC.